This T cell receptor beta chain was retrieved from a study of early T cells in non-severe SARS-CoV-2 infection. Study-wide context: Unpaired chains resulted from sequencing bulk RNA of unsorted whole blood.

In its sample, this clonotype was seen many times. Its target is unknown. The TCR library protocol attached unique molecular identifiers to the individual cDNA molecules. TCRdb redid the calling of the 5' RACE reads with MiXCR, one entry per CDR3 protein. The data hold roughly 34,000 distinct CDR3 sequences, with 6% to 8% observed a single time. Trimming removed 5 bases at V and 10 bases at J, with 20 bases between. Germline loops: CDR1 MDHEN, CDR2 SYDVKM. The length of the CDR3 is 14 residues. Study-level findings and limits: There was a bias toward anti-spike CD8 responses in VDJdb matching, which missed private and CD4 specificities.

This chain joins TRBV28 and TRBJ1-1; D gene uncertain. The sample was whole blood, taken at baseline. This receptor was taken from an adult who was a healthcare worker with PCR-confirmed SARS-CoV-2 infection or an uninfected control (not recorded which). The CDR3 coding sequence is TGTGCCAGCAGTGCACAAACTTCCAGCGCGGCAGCTTTCTTT. It encodes CASSAQTSSAAAFF. Using reference TRBV28 and TRBJ1-1 for the parts outside the CDR3, the full variable domain is DVKVTQSSRYLVKRTGEKVFLECVQDMDHENMFWYRQDPGLGLRLIYFSYDVKMKEKGDIPEGYSVSREKKERFSLILESASTNQTSMYLCASSAQTSSAAAFFGQGTRLTVV.